This T cell receptor (beta chain) was captured by sequencing in a study of blood T cells in healthy people across ages. A second PCR, run for about 6 to 11 cycles, used a sample-barcoded 5' primer plus a J-beta primer mix. TCRdb processed the 5' RACE reads anew with MiXCR; each CDR3 protein has one entry. The data contain approximately 580,000 distinct CDR3 sequences, approximately 25% of them singletons. CDR1 is SGHTA, CDR2 FQGTGA, per germline. CDR3 length equals 15 residues. V lost 0 bases, J lost 2 bases, and 8 bases lay in between. Study-wide results and limits: Fewer expanded clones and more diversity marked long-lived versus aged donors.

This clonotype was found a few times. What it binds is not known. The same sample was also used in a study of T cells of mothers and their children.

The genes are TRBV7-3 and TRBJ2-1; D uncertain. The TCR was taken from a boy aged 5-17 years in good health. The source material was blood. CDR3: CASSLTPGAYNEQFF. The CDR3, as DNA: TGTGCCAGCAGCTTAACGCCAGGAGCCTACAATGAGCAGTTCTTC.